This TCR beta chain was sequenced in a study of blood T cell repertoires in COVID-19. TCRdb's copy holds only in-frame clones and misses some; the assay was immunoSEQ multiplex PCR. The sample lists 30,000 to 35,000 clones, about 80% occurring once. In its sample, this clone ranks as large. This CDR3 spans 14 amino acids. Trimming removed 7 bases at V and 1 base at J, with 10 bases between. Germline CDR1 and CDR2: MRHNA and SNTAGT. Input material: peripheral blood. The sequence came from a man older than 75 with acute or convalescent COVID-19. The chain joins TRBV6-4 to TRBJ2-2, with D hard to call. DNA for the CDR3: TGTGCCAGCAAAGAGCGCGAGAACACCGGGGAGCTGTTTTTT. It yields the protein CASKERENTGELFF.